The present T cell receptor beta chain was sequenced within a study of blood T cell repertoires in COVID-19 (dated by TCRdb to the early 2020s). Background on the whole study: Samples covering the acute and convalescent phases of COVID-19 were provided by collaborators in the United States, Italy and Spain. The prospective study material was composed of cDNA or gDNA derived from T cells, B-cell-depleted T cells, or PBMCs. Subjects who had been exposed to COVID-19, were actively infected with it, or had recovered from it provided the deeply sampled blood TCRbeta repertoires that made up the dataset. The repertoires were released in a freely available public database intended as a resource for research on the immune response to SARS-CoV-2. Samples came from the ongoing ImmuneRACE study (first 160 participants) plus 1,254 subjects from 6 global collaborators. The sample metadata nearly always contained a de-identified subject ID, COVID-19 status, age in years and sex. Where available, HLA class I and class II types were taken from metadata supplied by the sample provider and were not determined by assay-based typing. General study outcomes and caveats: The amount of clinical and demographic metadata varied by source and participant and was provided uncurated.

The germline V gene sets CDR1 to SGHAT and CDR2 to FQNNGV. Cut back by 3 bases and 7 bases, the V and J ends lie 18 bases apart. Its CDR3 holds 16 amino acids, cysteine through phenylalanine. Here the CDR3 DNA is all that survives: 48 bases in frame from base 1. The collaborating institutions used their own protocols to collect whole blood in K2EDTA tubes. For TCRbeta analysis, collaborators shipped samples in one of three forms: frozen whole blood, isolated PBMCs, or DNA extracted from either of those sample types. TCRbeta CDR3 regions were amplified from genomic DNA by means of the immunoSEQ Assay, a bias-controlled multiplex PCR. On the authors' methods: The number of nucleated cells in each sample was estimated from the amplification of reference gene primers within the assay. Sequence reads were collapsed and filtered to measure the absolute abundance of every unique TCRbeta CDR3 rearrangement. For each sample, productive Simpson clonality was calculated as the square root of Simpson's diversity index across productive rearrangements. Here the immuneACCESS table is served through TCRdb, limited to in-frame sequences with V and J called. Missing clones are a known gap in these copies; in checked studies unresolved V genes cover under half, and the rest lacks a known reason. V, J and clone size were drawn from that table, and D and trimming were deduced from the DNA. The sample table holds 150,000 to 200,000 clones, of which 75% to 80% were seen once. The ten top clones hold 8.5% to 10% of the sample.

As regards this clone: The antigen it binds to is not known. Base-call qualities are not available, and no considerably larger clone is one nucleotide away.

Input material: peripheral blood. The origin of this receptor is a woman in her forties or fifties with active or convalescent COVID-19. The sequence joins TRBV11-2 to TRBJ2-2; TRBD1 is a possible D gene, resting on 5 matching bases. The DNA sequence is TGTGCCAGCAGCTTTTCCGTCAGGGCTCCCGGCGGGGAGCTGTTTTTT. Its amino acids are CASSFSVRAPGGELFF.